The present T cell receptor beta chain was sequenced within a study of neurological immune-mediated disorders. General observations from the study: The absence of shared CDR3 amino acid sequences among expanded clones across subjects suggests private repertoires in all groups.

This clonotype was counted ten times or more. Its antigen is still unknown. V lost 4 bases to trimming and J lost 0 bases, with 18 bases between them. CDR1 and CDR2 from the germline V gene are SEHNR and FQNEAQ (reference sequence). There are 18 residues in the CDR3. MiXCR, run by TCRdb on the 5' RACE reads, gives a single entry per CDR3 protein. The sample gives under 60,000 distinct CDR3 sequences, over 4.5% of which show up once; roughly 1.4% is in the top ten. Sequences were obtained from CD4+ T cells from blood. The sequence was collected from a young woman with multiple sclerosis. This chain connects TRBV7-9 to TRBJ2-2; D remains ambiguous. The CDR3 DNA reads TGTGCCAGCAGCTCTCTCACCTTCCTTGGGCCGAACACCGGGGAGCTGTTTTTT. Translating it yields CASSSLTFLGPNTGELFF.